The 18 T cell receptor beta chains below all came from one sample that was sequenced in a study of blood T cell repertoires in COVID-19. Produced via immunoSEQ multiplex PCR; TCRdb's table is partial and in-frame only. The sample comprises some 130,000 clones, roughly two thirds of which are singletons, and around 1.8% rests with the top ten. Sequencing was performed on peripheral blood. The receptors here all came from a woman aged 70-85 years with acute or convalescent COVID-19.

This clone was recorded only once. The CDR3 bases are TGCGCCAGCAGAGCCGGGACAGGGGGCTTAGAGACCCAGTACTTC. It is translated as CASRAGTGGLETQYF. V usage is TRBV5-1 and J usage is TRBJ2-5; 12 nucleotides align to TRBD1. Losses at the gene ends were 5 bases for V and 4 bases for J; bases not matched to a gene: 6. This CDR3 comprises 15 residues. Germline V lookup: CDR1 SGHRS, CDR2 YFSETQ.

The chain recombines TRBV6-1 with TRBJ2-5; 8 bases map to TRBD2. Germline V gene sequence: CDR1 MNHNS, CDR2 SASEGT. The J segment lost 4 bases and the V segment lost 5 bases, leaving 9 bases of the junction unmatched. This CDR3 contains 15 residues. As DNA, the CDR3 is TGTGCCAGCAGTTGGACGGGAGGGTCCCCAGAGACCCAGTACTTC. Protein sequence: CASSWTGGSPETQYF.

As for this clone: Mismatch with germline at one junction end may stem from a read error. Different DNA sequences within this sample yield the same CDR3. The V and J genes are TRBV7-2 and TRBJ1-5; D remains ambiguous. Germline loops: CDR1 SGHTA, CDR2 FQGNSA. CDR3 length: 15 residues. CDR3 nucleotide sequence: TGCGCCAGCAGCCTCACGGGGAGGGTTAATCAGCCCCAGCATTTT. Translating it yields CASSLTGRVNQPQHF.

This clone showed up just a few times. V gene TRBV27 combines with J gene TRBJ1-1, with D possibly TRBD1 on 5 matching bases. The V gene lost 5 bases and the J gene lost 5 bases, with 21 bases spanning the gap. The CDR3 extends over 16 amino acids. Germline-derived CDR1 and CDR2 are MNHEY and SMNVEV (reference sequence). CDR3 in DNA: TGTGCCAGCAGTCCCAGACTGACAGTAGTCTTTACTGAAGCTTTCTTT. Protein product: CASSPRLTVVFTEAFF.

The chain carries TRBV2 and TRBJ2-2; D possibly corresponds to TRBD2 (5 bases). The germline V gene encodes CDR1 SNHLY and CDR2 FYNNEI. The CDR3 sequence is 16 residues long. Trimming removed 4 bases from V and 3 bases from J, with 15 bases in between. Written as DNA, the CDR3 is TGTGCCAGCAGTGTACGGAGGCCGACTGACACCGGGGAGCTGTTTTTT. Protein sequence: CASSVRRPTDTGELFF. The full variable domain, rest sourced from reference TRBV2 and TRBJ2-2, is EPEVTQTPSHQVTQMGQEVILRCVPISNHLYFYWYRQILGQKVEFLVSFYNNEISEKSEIFDDQFSVERPDGSNFTLKIRSTKLEDSAMYFCASSVRRPTDTGELFFGEGSRLTVL.

The genes are TRBV5-1 and TRBJ2-1, with 9 bases lining up with TRBD1. Germline V CDR1 and CDR2: SGHRS, YFSETQ. The CDR3 runs 17 residues. J lost 8 bases, V lost 0 bases, and 12 bases had no gene match. The CDR3 nucleotides are TGCGCCAGCAGCTTGGGAACCGGGGGACAGGGAGGTGATGAGCAGTTCTTC. Translated, it gives CASSLGTGGQGGDEQFF.

The table lists this clone with a few counts. This chain connects TRBV20-1 to TRBJ2-1; tentative D call: TRBD1 (6 bases). In germline, CDR1 is DFQATT, CDR2 SNEGSKA (reference sequence). V lost 8 bases to trimming and J lost 9 bases, with 14 bases between them. The CDR3 covers 11 residues. The CDR3 bases are TGCAGTACAAAGAGGGGGTTTGAGCAGTTCTTC. Its protein is CSTKRGFEQFF.

About this clone: A read error is possible here, since a much larger clone lies one base away. The rearrangement uses TRBV28 and TRBJ2-7; 7 bases map to TRBD1. Germline CDR1 reads MDHEN; CDR2 reads SYDVKM. The CDR3 totals 13 residues. Trimming at V came to 6 bases and at J to 3 bases, leaving 5 bases not matched to a gene. CDR3 coding DNA: TGTGCCAGCAGCTCGACAGGGTACTACGAGCAGTACTTC. It translates to CASSSTGYYEQYF. The full variable domain, in which reference TRBV28 and TRBJ2-7 provide the parts outside the CDR3, is DVKVTQSSRYLVKRTGEKVFLECVQDMDHENMFWYRQDPGLGLRLIYFSYDVKMKEKGDIPEGYSVSREKKERFSLILESASTNQTSMYLCASSSTGYYEQYFGPGTRLTVT.

The chain recombines TRBV5-1 with TRBJ1-6, with D possibly matching TRBD1 (5 bases). The CDR3 has 13 residues. CDR1 is SGHRS and CDR2 is YFSETQ in the germline V gene. V was shortened by 5 bases and J by 8 bases, with 11 bases between the two germline ends. CDR3: CASRTLTDSPLHF. DNA of the CDR3: TGCGCCAGCAGAACCCTGACAGATTCACCCCTCCACTTT.

This clone was picked up one time. The V gene is TRBV2, the J gene TRBJ1-6; maybe TRBD1 (5 bases). CDR1 SNHLY and CDR2 FYNNEI come from the germline V gene. The CDR3 totals 14 residues. Trimming took off 3 bases at V and 6 bases at J, with 9 bases between the two ends. The CDR3 is CASSESTANSPLHF. The CDR3 nucleotides read TGTGCCAGCAGTGAGTCGACAGCTAATTCACCCCTCCACTTT.

CDR3 residues: CASSQVGQGYEQYF. The CDR3 region has the DNA TGCGCCAGCAGCCAAGTTGGGCAGGGATACGAGCAGTACTTC. The chain couples TRBV4-3 to TRBJ2-7, with D possibly TRBD1 on 5 matching bases. Trimming took 1 base from V and 4 from J, leaving 11 bases between them. Per the germline V gene, CDR1 is LGHNA and CDR2 is YSLEER. This CDR3 region has 14 residues.

The J gene is TRBJ2-5, the V gene TRBV7-6; TRBD2 might be the D (7 bases). The CDR3 length is 15 residues. The V end was cut by 2 bases, the J end by 4 bases, with 14 bases between. The germline V gene has CDR1 SGHVS and CDR2 FNYEAQ. CDR3 DNA: TGTGCCAGCAGCTTACGCGGGGGCGGAGGAGAGACCCAGTACTTC. This translates into CASSLRGGGGETQYF.

This chain uses TRBV5-1 with TRBJ1-4, with D perhaps TRBD1 (6 bases). The CDR3 contains 14 residues. Germline V lookup: CDR1 SGHRS, CDR2 YFSETQ. The V gene lost 4 bases and the J gene lost 5 bases, with 12 bases spanning the gap. The CDR3: CASSVDRPNEKLFF. In DNA, the CDR3 is TGCGCCAGCAGCGTAGACAGGCCCAATGAAAAACTGTTTTTT. The full variable domain, with the rest looked up from reference TRBV5-1 and TRBJ1-4, is KAGVTQTPRYLIKTRGQQVTLSCSPISGHRSVSWYQQTPGQGLQFLFEYFSETQRNKGNFPGRFSGRQFSNSRSEMNVSTLELGDSALYLCASSVDRPNEKLFFGSGTQLSVL.

The table lists this clone with a few counts. The J gene is TRBJ1-2, the V gene TRBV7-2; D is uncertain. V lost 1 base, J lost 8 bases, and 11 bases lay in between. CDR1 and CDR2 (germline): SGHTA, FQGNSA. The CDR3 totals 13 residues. For the CDR3, the DNA is TGTGCCAGCAGCTTAGTGGGGAGCGAGGGCTACACCTTC. Its protein is CASSLVGSEGYTF. Complete variable domain (other parts from reference TRBV7-2 and TRBJ1-2): GAGVSQSPSNKVTEKGKDVELRCDPISGHTALYWYRQSLGQGLEFLIYFQGNSAPDKSGLPSDRFSAERTGGSVSTLTIQRTQQEDSAVYLCASSLVGSEGYTFGSGTRLTVV.

The chain couples TRBV7-2 to TRBJ2-1; D ambiguous. V lost 2 bases to trimming and J lost 7 bases, with 9 bases between them. CDR1 and CDR2 from the germline V gene are SGHTA and FQGNSA. This CDR3 has 13 residues. CDR3 sequence (DNA): TGTGCCAGCAGCTTACTCCCGGAGAATGAGCAGTTCTTC. This sequence encodes CASSLLPENEQFF. The variable domain in full, with the rest retrieved from reference TRBV7-2 and TRBJ2-1, is GAGVSQSPSNKVTEKGKDVELRCDPISGHTALYWYRQSLGQGLEFLIYFQGNSAPDKSGLPSDRFSAERTGGSVSTLTIQRTQQEDSAVYLCASSLLPENEQFFGPGTRLTVL.

This chain joins TRBV5-4 and TRBJ2-1, with 9 bases identical to TRBD1. Germline-derived CDR1 and CDR2 are SGHNT and YYREEE (reference sequence). Losses at the gene ends were 0 bases for V and 9 bases for J; bases not matched to a gene: 10. The CDR3 consists of 16 residues. The CDR3 protein is CASSLAGDRVRGEQFF. The DNA of the CDR3 is TGTGCCAGCAGCTTGGCGGGGGACAGGGTACGGGGTGAGCAGTTCTTC.

With regard to this clone: Other DNA sequences in the sample encode the same CDR3. The CDR3 region has the DNA TGTGCCAGCAGCTTTGCTAGTGGTGTTGGGCAGTTCTTC. This gives the protein CASSFASGVGQFF. This sequence joins TRBV5-6 and TRBJ2-1, with no clear D. The V end lost 2 bases, the J end lost 12 bases, and 15 bases lay between the germline ends. The CDR3 is made up of 13 amino acids. Germline lookup yields CDR1 SGHDT and CDR2 YYEEEE.

V gene TRBV7-9 combines with J gene TRBJ1-4, with 7 bases aligning to TRBD1. The CDR3 consists of 14 residues. The V segment lost 2 bases and the J segment 7 bases; nucleotides outside the gene matches: 4. CDR1 SEHNR and CDR2 FQNEAQ come from the germline V gene (reference sequence). In DNA, the CDR3 is TGTGCCAGCAGCTTATCCCACAGGGGTGAAAAACTGTTTTTT. Its protein is CASSLSHRGEKLFF.